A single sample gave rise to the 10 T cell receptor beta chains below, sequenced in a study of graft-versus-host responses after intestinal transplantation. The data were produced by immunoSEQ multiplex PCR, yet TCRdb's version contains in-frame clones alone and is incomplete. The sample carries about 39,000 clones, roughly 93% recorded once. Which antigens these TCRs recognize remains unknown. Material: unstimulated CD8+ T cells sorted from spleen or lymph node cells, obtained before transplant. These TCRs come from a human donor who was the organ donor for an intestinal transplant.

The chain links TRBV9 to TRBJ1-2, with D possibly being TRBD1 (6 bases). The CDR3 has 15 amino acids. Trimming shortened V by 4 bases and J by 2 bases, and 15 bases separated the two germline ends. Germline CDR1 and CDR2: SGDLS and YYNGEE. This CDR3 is CASSHRQEANYGYTF. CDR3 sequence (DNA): TGTGCCAGCAGCCACAGACAGGAAGCCAACTATGGCTACACCTTC.

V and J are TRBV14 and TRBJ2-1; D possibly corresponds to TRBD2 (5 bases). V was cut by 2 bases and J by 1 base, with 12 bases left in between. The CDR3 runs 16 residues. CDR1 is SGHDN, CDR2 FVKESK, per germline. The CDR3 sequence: CASSQFGSLSYNEQFF. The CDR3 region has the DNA TGTGCCAGCAGCCAATTTGGGAGTCTGTCCTACAATGAGCAGTTCTTC.

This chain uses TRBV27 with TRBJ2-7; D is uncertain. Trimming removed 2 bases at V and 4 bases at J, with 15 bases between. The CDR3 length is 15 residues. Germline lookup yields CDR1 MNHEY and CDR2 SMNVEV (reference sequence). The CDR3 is CASSLRGGAYYEQYF. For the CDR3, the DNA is TGTGCCAGCAGTTTACGAGGTGGAGCCTATTACGAGCAGTACTTC.

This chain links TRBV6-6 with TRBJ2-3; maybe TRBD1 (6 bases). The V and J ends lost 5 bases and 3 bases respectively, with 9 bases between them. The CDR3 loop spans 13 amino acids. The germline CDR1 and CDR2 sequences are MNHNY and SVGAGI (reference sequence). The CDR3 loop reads CASSHTGTDTQYF. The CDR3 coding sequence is TGTGCCAGCAGTCATACAGGGACAGATACGCAGTATTTT.

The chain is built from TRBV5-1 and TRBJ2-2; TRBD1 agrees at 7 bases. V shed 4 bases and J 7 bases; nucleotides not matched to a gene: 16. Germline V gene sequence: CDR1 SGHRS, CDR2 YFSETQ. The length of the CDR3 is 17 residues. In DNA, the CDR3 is TGCGCCAGCAGCAGTCAAATGGGACAGATCGCGAGCGGGGAGCTGTTTTTT. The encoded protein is CASSSQMGQIASGELFF.

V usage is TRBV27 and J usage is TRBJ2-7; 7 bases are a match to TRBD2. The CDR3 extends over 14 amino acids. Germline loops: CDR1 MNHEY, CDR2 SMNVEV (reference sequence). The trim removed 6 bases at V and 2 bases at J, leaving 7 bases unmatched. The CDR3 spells CASSIAGSTYEQYF. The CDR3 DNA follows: TGTGCCAGCAGCATAGCGGGTTCTACCTACGAGCAGTACTTC.

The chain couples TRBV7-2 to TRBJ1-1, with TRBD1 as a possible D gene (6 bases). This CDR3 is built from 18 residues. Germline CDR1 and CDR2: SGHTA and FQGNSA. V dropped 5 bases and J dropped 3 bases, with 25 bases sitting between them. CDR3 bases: TGTGCCAGCAGCCCAATTATAGGGGGGGCCAACTCTCACACTGAAGCTTTCTTT. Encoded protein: CASSPIIGGANSHTEAFF.

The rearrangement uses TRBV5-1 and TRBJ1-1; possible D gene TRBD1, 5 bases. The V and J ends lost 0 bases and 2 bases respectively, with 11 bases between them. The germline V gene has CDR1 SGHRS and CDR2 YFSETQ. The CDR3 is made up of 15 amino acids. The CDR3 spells CASSLVGDGNTEAFF. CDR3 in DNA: TGCGCCAGCAGCTTGGTGGGGGACGGAAACACTGAAGCTTTCTTT.

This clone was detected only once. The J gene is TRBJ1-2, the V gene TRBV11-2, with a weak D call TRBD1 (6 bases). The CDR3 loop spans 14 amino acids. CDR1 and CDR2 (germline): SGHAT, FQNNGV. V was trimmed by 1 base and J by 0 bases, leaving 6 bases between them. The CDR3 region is CASSLAGANYGYTF. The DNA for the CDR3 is TGTGCCAGCAGCTTAGCAGGGGCTAACTATGGCTACACCTTC. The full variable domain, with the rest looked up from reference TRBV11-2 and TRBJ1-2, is EAGVAQSPRYKIIEKRQSVAFWCNPISGHATLYWYQQILGQGPKLLIQFQNNGVVDDSQLPKDRFSAERLKGVDSTLKIQPAKLEDSAVYLCASSLAGANYGYTFGSGTRLTVV.

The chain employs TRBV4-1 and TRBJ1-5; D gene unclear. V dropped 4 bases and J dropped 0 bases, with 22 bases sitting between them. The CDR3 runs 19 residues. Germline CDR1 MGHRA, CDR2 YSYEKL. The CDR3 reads CASSPYQFPTEYSNQPQHF. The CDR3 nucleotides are TGCGCCAGCAGCCCCTATCAATTCCCAACGGAGTATAGCAATCAGCCCCAGCATTTT.